This T cell receptor (beta chain) was sequenced during a study of cytomegalovirus exposure and HLA in healthy donors. Study outcomes and limitations: In vitro checks showed that a few CMV-associated chains really do target CMV antigens.

Germline V CDR1 and CDR2: SEHNR, FQNEAQ (reference sequence). The CDR3 spans 15 residues. V lost 3 bases and J lost 1; bases outside the gene matches: 4. TCRdb keeps only in-frame clones here, not all; method: immunoSEQ multiplex PCR. The sample lists 100,000 or so clones, 85% occurring once. This clone was observed a single time. Its matching antigen is unknown. Sequencing was carried out using PBMCs. The chain employs TRBV7-9 and TRBJ2-3; 7 bases line up with TRBD2. The sequence derives from a man in his late teens or twenties in good health and CMV-seropositive. In DNA form, the CDR3 reads TGTGCCAGCAGCTTGGGAGGGGTCCGCACAGATACGCAGTATTTT. Its protein is CASSLGGVRTDTQYF.